This passage covers 4 T cell receptor beta chains from one sample sequenced in a study of cytomegalovirus exposure and HLA in healthy donors. This table comes from immunoSEQ multiplex PCR, and its TCRdb copy is limited to in-frame clones, with some not included. The table has about 350,000 clones, about nine tenths seen once; the top ten hold roughly 1.2%. Material: PBMCs. The receptors were sampled from a woman between 25 and 40 years old in good health and CMV-seropositive.

The chain uses TRBV5-4 and TRBJ2-7; D is unresolved. CDR3 size: 12 residues. The germline CDR1 and CDR2 sequences are SGHNT and YYREEE (reference sequence). V lost 5 bases to trimming and J lost 3 bases, with 9 bases between them. CDR3 residues: CASRRLGYEQYF. The DNA for the CDR3 is TGTGCCAGCAGAAGACTGGGCTACGAGCAGTACTTC.

The chain carries TRBV4-2 and TRBJ1-2, with 8 bases that match TRBD1. Per the germline V gene, CDR1 is LGHNA and CDR2 is YNFKEQ. The CDR3 length is 17 residues. Trimming took 4 bases from V and 0 from J; bases not matched to a gene: 10. CDR3: CASSPIGQGGTNYGYTF. CDR3 coding DNA: TGTGCCAGCAGCCCGATTGGACAGGGTGGGACTAACTATGGCTACACCTTC.

This clone appeared a single time. The chain uses TRBV7-6 and TRBJ1-4; D ambiguous. This CDR3 contains 13 residues. Trimming cost V 5 bases and J 8 bases, with 12 bases left between them. From germline, CDR1 is SGHVS and CDR2 FNYEAQ. CDR3 bases: TGTGCCAGCAGCCCTATCAGAGGGGAAAAACTGTTTTTT. As protein: CASSPIRGEKLFF.

J is TRBJ2-7 and V is TRBV7-6; 10 bases map to TRBD1. The CDR3 spans 14 residues. Germline-derived CDR1 and CDR2 are SGHVS and FNYEAQ. V was clipped by 2 bases and J by 7 bases; unmatched bases: 5. The CDR3 sequence: CASSLPGQGREQYF. CDR3 coding DNA: TGTGCCAGCAGCTTACCGGGACAGGGGAGAGAGCAGTACTTC.